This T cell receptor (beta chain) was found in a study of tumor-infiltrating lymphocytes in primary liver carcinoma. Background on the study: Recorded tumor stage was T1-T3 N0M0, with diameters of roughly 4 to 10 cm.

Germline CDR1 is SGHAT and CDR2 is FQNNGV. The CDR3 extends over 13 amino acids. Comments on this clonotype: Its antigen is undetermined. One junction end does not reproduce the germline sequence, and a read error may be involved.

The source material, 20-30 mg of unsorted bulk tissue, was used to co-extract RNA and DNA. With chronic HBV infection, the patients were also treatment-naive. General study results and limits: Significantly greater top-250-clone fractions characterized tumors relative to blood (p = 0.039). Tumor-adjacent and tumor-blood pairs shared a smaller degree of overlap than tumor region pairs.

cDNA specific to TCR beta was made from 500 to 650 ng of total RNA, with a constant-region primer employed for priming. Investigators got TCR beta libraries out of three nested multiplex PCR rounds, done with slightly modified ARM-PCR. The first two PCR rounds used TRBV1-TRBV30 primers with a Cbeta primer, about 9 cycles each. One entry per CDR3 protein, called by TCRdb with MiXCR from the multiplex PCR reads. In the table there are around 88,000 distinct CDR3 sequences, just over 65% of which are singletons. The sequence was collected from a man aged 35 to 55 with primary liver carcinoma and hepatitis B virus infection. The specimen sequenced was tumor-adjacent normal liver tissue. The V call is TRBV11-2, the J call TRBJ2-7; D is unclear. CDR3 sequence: CASSLERRAEEYF. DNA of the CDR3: TGTGCCAGCAGTTTAGAGAGGCGCGCCGAGGAGTACTTC.